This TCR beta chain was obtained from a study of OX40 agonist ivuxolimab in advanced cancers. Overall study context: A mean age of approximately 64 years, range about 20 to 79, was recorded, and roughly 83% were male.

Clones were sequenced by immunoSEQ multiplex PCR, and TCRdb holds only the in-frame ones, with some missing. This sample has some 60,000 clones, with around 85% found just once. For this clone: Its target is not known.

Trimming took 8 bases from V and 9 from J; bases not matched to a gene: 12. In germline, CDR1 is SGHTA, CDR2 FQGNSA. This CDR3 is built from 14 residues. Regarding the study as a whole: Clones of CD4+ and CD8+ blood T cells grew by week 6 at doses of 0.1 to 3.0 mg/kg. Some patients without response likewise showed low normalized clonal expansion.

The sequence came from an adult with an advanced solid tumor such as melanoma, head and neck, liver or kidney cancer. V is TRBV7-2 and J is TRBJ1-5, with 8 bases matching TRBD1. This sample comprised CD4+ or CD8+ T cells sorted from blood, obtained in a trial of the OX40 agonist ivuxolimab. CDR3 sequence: CASSSDRGMGPQHF. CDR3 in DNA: TGTGCCAGCTCCTCAGACAGGGGCATGGGGCCCCAGCATTTT.